This TCR beta chain stems from a study of blood T cell repertoires in COVID-19. Overall study context: The United States, Italy and Spain provided the acute and convalescent COVID-19 samples. In each case, the material was cDNA or gDNA derived from T cells, B-cell-depleted T cells, or PBMCs.

The assay was immunoSEQ multiplex PCR, and TCRdb's table has in-frame clones only and misses some. Among 150,000 to 200,000 clones listed, roughly 79% were seen once. Followed over time, Seattle patients had been enrolled while infection was active. The material sequenced was peripheral blood. The origin of this receptor is an elderly woman with COVID-19, enrolled during active disease.

The CDR3 here is CASSPRLAYDEQFF. The CDR3 coding sequence is TGTGCCAGCAGCCCCCGACTAGCGTACGATGAGCAGTTCTTC. The chain is built from TRBV9 and TRBJ2-1; TRBD2 aligns across 8 bases. Germline V lookup: CDR1 SGDLS, CDR2 YYNGEE. The V segment lost 4 bases and the J segment 8 bases; nucleotides outside the gene matches: 8. This CDR3 region has 14 residues.